These 32 T cell receptor beta chains were all obtained from the same sample, sequenced in a study of glioma-infiltrating T cells. Amplification of TCR alpha and beta CDR3 regions from RNA used iRepertoire nested multiplex PCR. TCRdb itself ran the multiplex PCR reads through MiXCR, one entry per CDR3 protein. This table holds about 93,000 distinct CDR3 sequences, around 42% found once. The sequenced material came from glioma tissue, nonneoplastic brain tissue, or PBMCs (not recorded which). These receptors originate from a human donor with low-grade glioma or glioblastoma, undergoing nonglioma brain surgery, or in good health (not recorded which).

This clonotype showed up just once. Being one base from a much bigger clone, this may be a read error. J is TRBJ1-1 and V is TRBV14; possibly TRBD1 for D (5 bases). This CDR3 spans 15 amino acids. CDR1 SGHDN and CDR2 FVKESK come from the germline V gene. V was trimmed by 3 bases and J by 2 bases, leaving 13 bases between them. The CDR3 DNA is TGTGCCAGCAGCCAGGAGAAAGGGACTAACACTGAAGCTTTCTTT. It specifies CASSQEKGTNTEAFF.

About this clonotype: Since the CDR3 does not end with the conserved phenylalanine or tryptophan, this likely comes from a read error. The DNA is left out, because the CDR3 cannot be placed on it with certainty; the CDR3 is given as TCRdb lists it. The V call is TRBV2, the J call TRBJ1-5. The CDR3 comprises 14 residues, both ends counted. CDR1 and CDR2 from the germline V gene are SNHLY and FYNNEI. The CDR3 spells CASGKTGNHQPQHY.

Of note for this clonotype: Since no conserved phenylalanine or tryptophan closes the CDR3, a read error is the likely cause. The chain recombines TRBV11-1 with TRBJ2-7; tentative D call: TRBD2 (5 bases). The CDR3 loop spans 13 amino acids. Trimming shortened V by 6 bases and J by 0 bases, and 9 bases separated the two germline ends. Germline V gene sequence: CDR1 SGHAT, CDR2 FQDESV (reference sequence). In nucleotides, the CDR3 is TGTGCCAGCAGTTTTGGGAGCTCCTACGAGCAGTACCTC. Translation gives CASSFGSSYEQYL.

This clonotype was recorded at least ten times. This chain connects TRBV20-1 to TRBJ1-1, with a weak D call TRBD1 (5 bases). The ends were cut back, 0 bases at V and 0 bases at J, with 8 bases in the middle. Per germline, CDR1 DFQATT and CDR2 SNEGSKA (reference sequence). The CDR3 has 14 amino acids. The CDR3 region has the DNA TGCAGTGCTAGAGAGCACAGGATGAACACTGAAGCTTTCTTT. Its translation is CSAREHRMNTEAFF.

This clonotype was found many times. The chain recombines TRBV15 with TRBJ1-5, with D tentatively TRBD1 (5 bases). The V gene lost 3 bases and the J gene lost 0 bases, with 15 bases spanning the gap. This CDR3 has 17 residues. The germline CDR1 and CDR2 sequences are LNHNV and YYDKDF (reference sequence). CDR3 amino acids: CATSRTGTPDSNQPQHF. In DNA form, the CDR3 reads TGTGCCACCAGCAGGACGGGGACTCCGGATAGCAATCAGCCCCAGCATTTT. Looking up the rest from reference TRBV15 and TRBJ1-5 gives the full variable domain: DAMVIQNPRYQVTQFGKPVTLSCSQTLNHNVMYWYQQKSSQAPKLLFHYYDKDFNNEADTPDNFQSRRPNTSFCFLDIRSPGLGDTAMYLCATSRTGTPDSNQPQHFGDGTRLSIL.

This clonotype was found many times. The rearrangement joins TRBV2 to TRBJ1-1; D not certain. The CDR3 contains 14 residues. With 7 bases removed from V and 1 base from J, the gap between germline ends came to 13 bases. CDR1 is SNHLY, CDR2 FYNNEI, per germline. The CDR3 DNA sequence: TGTGCCAGCACCTCCCTAGCGAAGAACACTGAAGCTTTCTTT. Translating it yields CASTSLAKNTEAFF.

On this clonotype itself: This CDR3 is missing its conserved last phenylalanine or tryptophan, likely due to a read error. The chain is built from TRBV15 and TRBJ2-3; D gene ambiguous. CDR1 is LNHNV and CDR2 is YYDKDF in the germline V gene (reference sequence). CDR3 length: 14 residues. The CDR3 is CATRRDPGADTQYS. CDR3 sequence (DNA): TGTGCCACCCGCAGAGATCCAGGAGCAGATACGCAGTATTCT.

The V gene is TRBV6-2 or TRBV6-3, the J gene TRBJ1-6, with a possible D match to TRBD1 (5 bases). There are 15 residues in the CDR3. Germline V gene sequence: CDR1 MNHEY, CDR2 SVGEGT. V lost 0 bases, J lost 12 bases, and 15 bases lay in between. The CDR3 region is CASSYSTDFNQPLHF. The CDR3 DNA sequence: TGTGCCAGCAGTTACTCGACAGATTTTAATCAACCCCTCCACTTT.

This clonotype was observed a few times. The chain joins TRBV6-5 to TRBJ2-7, with D uncertain. Trimming took off 0 bases at V and 5 bases at J, with 11 bases between the two ends. Germline V gene lookup returns CDR1 MNHEY and CDR2 SVGAGI. The CDR3 has 14 amino acids. The CDR3 DNA reads TGTGCCAGCAGTTACTCAGTACTGGCGAACGAGCAGTACTTC. It yields the protein CASSYSVLANEQYF.

A remark on this clonotype: A read error may explain this, as a much larger clone is one base away. The chain recombines TRBV19 with TRBJ2-4; 7 nucleotides match TRBD2. CDR1 LNHDA and CDR2 SQIVND come from the germline V gene (reference sequence). The CDR3 is 13 residues long. V lost 5 bases to trimming and J lost 7 bases; unmatched junction nucleotides: 5. Here the CDR3 DNA reads TGTGCCAGTAGTGGCATCGGGGGGAACATTCAGTACTTC. Protein sequence: CASSGIGGNIQYF.

The chain recombines TRBV4-1 with TRBJ2-1; weak D call: TRBD2 (5 bases). Trimming took off 9 bases at V and 2 bases at J, with 14 bases between the two ends. Germline V gene data show CDR1 as MGHRA and CDR2 as YSYEKL. The CDR3 is made up of 14 amino acids. CDR3 amino acids: CARSYGLAYNEQFF. CDR3 sequence (DNA): TGCGCCAGAAGCTATGGACTGGCCTACAATGAGCAGTTCTTC.

Within the sample, this clonotype is medium-sized (0.01 to 0.1%). CDR3 sequence reads: CASSVGPYPTDTQYF. CDR3 sequence (DNA): TGTGCCAGCAGTGTCGGGCCCTATCCCACAGATACGCAGTATTTT. This sequence joins TRBV6-1 and TRBJ2-3; no reliable D call. In germline, CDR1 is MNHNS, CDR2 SASEGT. CDR3 length: 15 residues. V lost 4 bases and J lost 2, with 13 bases in between.

The sample holds many counts of this clonotype. The rearrangement uses TRBV2 and TRBJ2-7; D may be TRBD2 (5 bases). This CDR3 comprises 11 residues. V dropped 8 bases and J dropped 8 bases, with 13 bases sitting between them. From germline, CDR1 is SNHLY and CDR2 FYNNEI. The CDR3 loop reads CASGGVNKQYF. The DNA for the CDR3 is TGTGCCAGCGGAGGAGTTAACAAGCAGTACTTC.

This clonotype was recorded many times. The V gene is TRBV14, the J gene TRBJ2-7; D remains unclear. Per germline, CDR1 SGHDN and CDR2 FVKESK. The CDR3 loop spans 16 amino acids. V gave up 4 bases and J gave up 0 bases, with 16 bases separating them. The CDR3 DNA reads as TGTGCCAGCAGCCCCCAAAGGATACTCCGCTCCTACGAGCAGTACTTC. The encoded protein is CASSPQRILRSYEQYF.

Remarks on this clonotype: A much more abundant neighbour one base away suggests this may be a read error. V and J are TRBV29-1 and TRBJ2-6, with 7 bases fitting TRBD1. Germline-derived CDR1 and CDR2 are SQVTM and ANQGSEA. This CDR3 region has 13 residues. This chain's CDR3 is CSVTGAEANVVTF. The CDR3, as DNA: TGCAGCGTCACAGGGGCTGAGGCCAACGTCGTGACTTTC.

The V call is TRBV2, the J call TRBJ1-6, with a possible D match to TRBD1 (5 bases). V lost 7 bases and J 13 bases, leaving 17 bases between the germline ends. From germline, CDR1 is SNHLY and CDR2 FYNNEI. CDR3 length: 13 residues. The CDR3 loop is CASKGDANQPLHF. CDR3 nucleotides: TGTGCCAGCAAAGGGGACGCTAATCAGCCCCTCCACTTT. The whole variable domain, remainder taken from reference TRBV2 and TRBJ1-6, is EPEVTQTPSHQVTQMGQEVILRCVPISNHLYFYWYRQILGQKVEFLVSFYNNEISEKSEIFDDQFSVERPDGSNFTLKIRSTKLEDSAMYFCASKGDANQPLHFGNGTRLTVT.

This clonotype was detected many times. The chain links TRBV7-2 to TRBJ2-3, with 12 bases lining up with TRBD2. Germline lookup yields CDR1 SGHTA and CDR2 FQGNSA. V lost 0 bases and J lost 3; bases outside the gene matches: 7. The CDR3 loop spans 18 amino acids. The CDR3 loop is CASSLAHLAGGRTDTQYF. The CDR3, as DNA: TGTGCCAGCAGCTTAGCGCATCTAGCGGGAGGGAGGACAGATACGCAGTATTTT.

The V call is TRBV29-1, the J call TRBJ2-1; 7 nucleotides line up with TRBD2. Germline V CDR1 and CDR2: SQVTM, ANQGSEA. CDR3 size: 14 residues. J gave up 4 bases and V 8 bases, and 11 bases lay outside the gene matches. CDR3 in DNA: TGCAGCTCCCTATTGCGGGGGTTGTACAATGAGCAGTTCTTC. Its translation: CSSLLRGLYNEQFF.

Comment on this clonotype: A single base separates this from a much larger clone, so it may be a read error. CDR3 amino acids: CASRASGPGELFF. In nucleotides, the CDR3 is TGCGCCAGCAGAGCTAGTGGGCCCGGGGAGCTGTTTTTT. The chain links TRBV5-1 to TRBJ2-2, with unresolved D. Trimming removed 5 bases at V and 6 bases at J, with 11 bases between. The CDR3 is 13 amino acids. Germline CDR1 and CDR2: SGHRS and YFSETQ. Looking up the rest from reference TRBV5-1 and TRBJ2-2 gives the full variable domain: KAGVTQTPRYLIKTRGQQVTLSCSPISGHRSVSWYQQTPGQGLQFLFEYFSETQRNKGNFPGRFSGRQFSNSRSEMNVSTLELGDSALYLCASRASGPGELFFGEGSRLTVL.

J is TRBJ1-2 and V is TRBV20-1, with a weak D call TRBD1 (5 bases). The germline gives CDR1 DFQATT, CDR2 SNEGSKA (reference sequence). The length of the CDR3 is 17 residues. V was trimmed by 6 bases and J by 5 bases, leaving 28 bases between them. CDR3 in amino acids: CSATPRDGYRQLYGYTF. CDR3 bases: TGCAGTGCCACCCCCCGGGACGGGTACCGCCAACTGTATGGCTACACCTTC.

This clonotype was counted once. The chain employs TRBV6-2 or TRBV6-3 and TRBJ1-1; D ambiguous. V was trimmed by 11 bases and J by 3 bases, leaving 10 bases between them. Germline assignment: CDR1 MNHEY and CDR2 SVGEGT. The CDR3 extends over 11 amino acids. Here the CDR3 DNA reads TGTGCCGTCAGTGCGGACACTGAAGCTTTCTTT. Encoded protein: CAVSADTEAFF.

With regard to this clonotype: One end of the junction varies from germline; a read error may be responsible. Here the CDR3 DNA reads TGTGCCAGCAGCGGAACGACAGGGTTGGCAGAGACCCGGTACTTC. It translates to CASSGTTGLAETRYF. V is TRBV28 and J is TRBJ2-5; 7 nucleotides align to TRBD1. In germline, CDR1 is MDHEN, CDR2 SYDVKM. The CDR3 extends over 15 amino acids.

A remark on this clonotype: A much more abundant neighbour one base away suggests this may be a read error. V usage is TRBV29-1 and J usage is TRBJ2-7, with 12 bases identical to TRBD1. The end of the DNA aligns better with TRBJ2-1, so the J call may be wrong. The CDR3 length is 14 residues. Per the germline V gene, CDR1 is SQVTM and CDR2 is ANQGSEA. The CDR3 DNA reads TGCAGCGCTTGCCTCGGGACAGGGGGCTACGAGCAGTTCTTC. Translating it yields CSACLGTGGYEQFF.

This clonotype was recorded at least ten times. The chain is built from TRBV2 and TRBJ2-5; the D call may be TRBD1 or TRBD2 (5 bases each). Looked up from germline, CDR1 is SNHLY and CDR2 is FYNNEI. The CDR3 spans 13 residues. V was trimmed by 6 bases and J by 9 bases, leaving 17 bases between them. This CDR3 reads CASRAGTSSAQYF. Here the CDR3 DNA reads TGTGCCAGCAGAGCCGGGACGTCTTCGGCCCAGTACTTC.

This clonotype was seen many times. The chain is built from TRBV18 and TRBJ1-1; D is unresolved. The germline CDR1 and CDR2 sequences are KGHSH and LQKENI. V dropped 6 bases and J dropped 0 bases, with 14 bases sitting between them. The CDR3 runs 15 residues. The CDR3 region has the DNA TGTGCCAGCTCGTTTTTGACTGAAATGAACACTGAAGCTTTCTTT. Its translation is CASSFLTEMNTEAFF.

The rearrangement joins TRBV28 to TRBJ2-7, with 9 positions matching TRBD1. This CDR3 is built from 15 residues. Germline V gene sequence: CDR1 MDHEN, CDR2 SYDVKM. The junction had 7 bases not matched to a gene; V was cut back by 2 bases and J by 5 bases. In nucleotides, the CDR3 is TGTGCCAGCAGTTTAAGTTGGGGACAGGGCCACGAGCAGTACTTC. Amino acid sequence: CASSLSWGQGHEQYF.

As to this clonotype: At one boundary the junction diverges from the germline segment, which might be a read error. The rearrangement joins TRBV20-1 to TRBJ2-3, with TRBD2 matching 12 bases. The CDR3 has 17 amino acids. Per the germline V gene, CDR1 is DFQATT and CDR2 is SNEGSKA (reference sequence). The CDR3 DNA reads TGCAGCGCTAGAGCTAGCGGGGGGGTGTCTTTCACAGATACGCAGTATTTT. It codes for CSARASGGVSFTDTQYF.

This clonotype was seen more than once but under ten times. Since a much larger clone is just one base distant, this may be a read error. The chain couples TRBV2 to TRBJ1-1, with D possibly matching TRBD1 (5 bases). CDR3 length: 11 amino acids. In germline, CDR1 is SNHLY, CDR2 FYNNEI. Trimming pared 2 bases from V and 12 bases from J, leaving 10 bases between. The CDR3 DNA reads as TGTGCCAGCAGTGAACCGACAGAATCTTTCTTT. Amino acid sequence: CASSEPTESFF.

The rearrangement uses TRBV19 and TRBJ2-2, with D maybe TRBD2 (6 bases). Per germline, CDR1 LNHDA and CDR2 SQIVND (reference sequence). The CDR3 is 15 residues long. Trimming removed 6 bases from V and 3 bases from J, with 14 bases in between. Written as DNA, the CDR3 is TGTGCCAGTAGGATGATACTAGCTTACACCGGGGAGCTGTTTTTT. It is translated as CASRMILAYTGELFF.

In its sample, this clonotype was seen many times. The J gene is TRBJ2-3, the V gene TRBV20-1; D may be TRBD1 (6 bases). Germline loops: CDR1 DFQATT, CDR2 SNEGSKA (reference sequence). This CDR3 comprises 13 residues. Trimming left V 3 bases short and J 2 bases short, with 9 bases between. CDR3 DNA: TGCAGTGCTAGTGGGGGCAACACAGATACGCAGTATTTT. Translation: CSASGGNTDTQYF.

With respect to this clonotype: The final CDR3 position lacks the conserved phenylalanine or tryptophan, pointing to a likely read error. The chain is built from TRBV15 and TRBJ2-3; 10 positions match TRBD2. Germline V lookup: CDR1 LNHNV, CDR2 YYDKDF (reference sequence). V dropped 0 bases and J dropped 2; count of bases not matched to a gene: 8. The CDR3 loop spans 18 amino acids. The CDR3: CATSRDNLAGAPTDTQYL. CDR3 coding DNA: TGTGCCACCAGCAGAGACAACCTAGCGGGAGCACCCACAGATACGCAGTATCTT.

As for this clonotype: Since no conserved phenylalanine or tryptophan closes the CDR3, a read error is the likely cause. The J gene is TRBJ2-4, the V gene TRBV7-2, with a weak D call TRBD2 (6 bases). The germline gives CDR1 SGHTA, CDR2 FQGNSA. The CDR3 spans 14 residues. The chain's CDR3 is CACSLGDSGNIQYY. The CDR3 DNA is TGTGCCTGCAGCTTAGGGGATAGCGGAAACATTCAGTACTAC.